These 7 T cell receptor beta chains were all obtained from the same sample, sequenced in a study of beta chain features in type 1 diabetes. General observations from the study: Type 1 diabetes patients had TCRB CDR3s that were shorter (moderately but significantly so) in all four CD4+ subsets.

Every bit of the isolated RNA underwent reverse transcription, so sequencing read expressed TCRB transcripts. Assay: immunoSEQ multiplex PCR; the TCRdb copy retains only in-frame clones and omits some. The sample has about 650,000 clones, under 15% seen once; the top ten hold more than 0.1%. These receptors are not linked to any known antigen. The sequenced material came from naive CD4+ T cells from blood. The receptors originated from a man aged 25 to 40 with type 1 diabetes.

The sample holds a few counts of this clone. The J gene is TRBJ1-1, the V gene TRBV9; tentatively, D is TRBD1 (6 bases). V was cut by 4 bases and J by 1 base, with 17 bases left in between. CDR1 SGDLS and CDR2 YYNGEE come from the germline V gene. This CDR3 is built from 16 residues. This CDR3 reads CASSLGQGSENTEAFF. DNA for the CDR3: TGTGCCAGCAGCCTGGGGCAGGGGTCGGAGAACACTGAAGCTTTCTTT.

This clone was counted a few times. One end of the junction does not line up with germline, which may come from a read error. CDR3 coding DNA: TGCGCCAGCAGCTTCGGTGCAGGGAACGCCGGGGAGCTGTTTTTT. It is translated as CASSFGAGNAGELFF. The V call is TRBV5-1, the J call TRBJ2-2, with D perhaps TRBD1 (5 bases). CDR1 is SGHRS and CDR2 is YFSETQ in the germline V gene. This CDR3 contains 15 residues. Together with reference TRBV5-1 and TRBJ2-2, the CDR3 gives the full variable domain: KAGVTQTPRYLIKTRGQQVTLSCSPISGHRSVSWYQQTPGQGLQFLFEYFSETQRNKGNFPGRFSGRQFSNSRSEMNVSTLELGDSALYLCASSFGAGNAGELFFGEGSRLTVL.

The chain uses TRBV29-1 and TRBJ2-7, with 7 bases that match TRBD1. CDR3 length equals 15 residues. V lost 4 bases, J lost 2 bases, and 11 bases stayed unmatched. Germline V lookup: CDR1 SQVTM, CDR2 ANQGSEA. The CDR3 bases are TGCAGCGTTGGACAGGGCACCCACCCACCCTACGAGCAGTACTTC. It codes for CSVGQGTHPPYEQYF.

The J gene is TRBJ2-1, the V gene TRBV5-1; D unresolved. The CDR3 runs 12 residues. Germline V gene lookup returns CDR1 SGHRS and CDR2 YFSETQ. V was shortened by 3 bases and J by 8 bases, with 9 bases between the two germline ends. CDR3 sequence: CASSSSRHEQFF. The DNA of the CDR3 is TGCGCCAGCAGCTCCTCGCGCCATGAGCAGTTCTTC. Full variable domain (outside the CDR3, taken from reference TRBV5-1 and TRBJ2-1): KAGVTQTPRYLIKTRGQQVTLSCSPISGHRSVSWYQQTPGQGLQFLFEYFSETQRNKGNFPGRFSGRQFSNSRSEMNVSTLELGDSALYLCASSSSRHEQFFGPGTRLTVL.

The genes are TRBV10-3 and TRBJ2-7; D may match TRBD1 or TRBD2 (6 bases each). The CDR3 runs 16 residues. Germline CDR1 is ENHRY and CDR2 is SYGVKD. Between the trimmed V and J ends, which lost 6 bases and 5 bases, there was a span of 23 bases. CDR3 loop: CAIRPYVRAGEDEQYF. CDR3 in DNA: TGTGCCATCAGACCTTACGTCCGCGCAGGGGAGGACGAGCAGTACTTC.

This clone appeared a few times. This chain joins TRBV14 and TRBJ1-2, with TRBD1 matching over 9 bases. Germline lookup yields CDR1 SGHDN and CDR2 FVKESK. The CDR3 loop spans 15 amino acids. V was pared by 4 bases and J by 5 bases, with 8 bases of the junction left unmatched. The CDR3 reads CASSRHRDRDYGYTF. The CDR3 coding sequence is TGTGCCAGCAGCCGACACCGGGACAGGGATTATGGCTACACCTTC.

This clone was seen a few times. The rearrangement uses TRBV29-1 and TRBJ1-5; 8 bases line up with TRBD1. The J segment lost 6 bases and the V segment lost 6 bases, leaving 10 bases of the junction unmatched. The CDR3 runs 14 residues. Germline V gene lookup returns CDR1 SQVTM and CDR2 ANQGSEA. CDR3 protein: CSVWTGFLGQPQHF. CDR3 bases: TGCAGCGTCTGGACAGGGTTTTTGGGTCAGCCCCAGCATTTT.